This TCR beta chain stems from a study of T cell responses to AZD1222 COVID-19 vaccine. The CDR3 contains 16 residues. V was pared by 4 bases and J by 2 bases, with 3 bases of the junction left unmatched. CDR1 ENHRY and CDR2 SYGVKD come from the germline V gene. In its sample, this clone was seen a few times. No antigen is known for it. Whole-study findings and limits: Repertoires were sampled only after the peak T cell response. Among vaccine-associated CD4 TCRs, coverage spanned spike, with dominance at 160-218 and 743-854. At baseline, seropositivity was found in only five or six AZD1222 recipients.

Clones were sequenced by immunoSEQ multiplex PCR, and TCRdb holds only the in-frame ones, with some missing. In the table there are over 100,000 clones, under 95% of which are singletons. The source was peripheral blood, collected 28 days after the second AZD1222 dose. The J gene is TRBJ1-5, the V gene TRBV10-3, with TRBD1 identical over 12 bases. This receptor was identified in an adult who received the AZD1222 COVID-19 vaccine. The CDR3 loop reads CAISVGTGGGNQPQHF. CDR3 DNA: TGTGCCATCAGTGTGGGGACAGGGGGCGGCAATCAGCCCCAGCATTTT.